The 25 T cell receptor beta chains below were found in one sample sequenced in a study of cytomegalovirus exposure and HLA in healthy donors. The primer mix had 60 Vbeta and 13 Jbeta primers. Method: immunoSEQ multiplex PCR; TCRdb's copy keeps in-frame clones and lacks some. Counted here are 110,000 to 150,000 clones, roughly 75% occurring once; the ten biggest clones make up over 2.5%. Sequencing was performed on PBMCs. Receptor source: a female donor in good health and CMV-seronegative.

The chain combines TRBV11-2 with TRBJ2-2; 7 nucleotides line up with TRBD1. The CDR3 has 15 amino acids. Trimming cost V 1 base and J 5 bases; bases outside gene matches: 4. Germline V gene lookup returns CDR1 SGHAT and CDR2 FQNNGV. CDR3 protein: CASSLGQGLTGELFF. The CDR3, as DNA: TGTGCCAGCAGCTTAGGACAGGGTCTTACCGGGGAGCTGTTTTTT.

The V call is TRBV7-9, the J call TRBJ2-3, with TRBD1 identical over 7 bases. The CDR3 loop spans 17 amino acids. The germline V gene has CDR1 SEHNR and CDR2 FQNEAQ (reference sequence). V lost 2 bases to trimming and J lost 5 bases; unmatched junction nucleotides: 13. The CDR3 nucleotides are TGTGCCAGCAGCTTATCCGGTACAGGGGTGTTACGAGATACGCAGTATTTT. As protein: CASSLSGTGVLRDTQYF.

The chain has TRBV28 and TRBJ1-4; 7 bases are shared with TRBD1. Per the germline V gene, CDR1 is MDHEN and CDR2 is SYDVKM. The CDR3 sequence is 16 residues long. The junction had 6 bases not matched to a gene; V was cut back by 5 bases and J by 0 bases. The CDR3 nucleotides read TGTGCCAGCAGTCCTCTGGGGACAGCAACTAATGAAAAACTGTTTTTT. It is translated as CASSPLGTATNEKLFF.

The chain links TRBV5-4 to TRBJ2-5, with a tentative D call TRBD1 (5 bases). Germline V CDR1 and CDR2: SGHNT, YYREEE (reference sequence). Trimming shortened V by 1 base and J by 5 bases, and 15 bases separated the two germline ends. CDR3 length: 15 amino acids. CDR3 region: CASSLQIGAVETQYF. CDR3 DNA: TGTGCCAGCAGCTTGCAGATAGGGGCGGTGGAGACCCAGTACTTC.

CDR3 in amino acids: CASSSRGAPSNEQFF. CDR3 DNA: TGTGCCAGCAGTTCCCGGGGGGCCCCGAGCAATGAGCAGTTCTTC. J is TRBJ2-1 and V is TRBV27; possibly TRBD2 for D (7 bases). Germline V lookup: CDR1 MNHEY, CDR2 SMNVEV (reference sequence). CDR3 length equals 15 residues. Deletions cut 4 bases from V and 6 bases from J, with 16 bases between.

V gene TRBV7-9 combines with J gene TRBJ2-5, with D possibly being TRBD2 (7 bases). Trimming took off 5 bases at V and 5 bases at J, with 18 bases between the two ends. From germline, CDR1 is SEHNR and CDR2 FQNEAQ (reference sequence). The CDR3 extends over 15 amino acids. CDR3 amino acids: CASSPGRGAQETQYF. The CDR3 nucleotides read TGTGCCAGCAGCCCAGGCCGGGGGGCCCAGGAGACCCAGTACTTC.

The chain recombines TRBV5-4 with TRBJ2-1; 8 bases agree with TRBD2. Germline assignment: CDR1 SGHNT and CDR2 YYREEE (reference sequence). The trim removed 7 bases at V and 7 bases at J, leaving 16 bases unmatched. The CDR3 is 16 residues long. The CDR3 protein is CASALTSSGIGNEQFF. The DNA for the CDR3 is TGTGCCAGCGCCCTGACTAGTAGCGGGATTGGAAATGAGCAGTTCTTC. The full variable domain, with the rest looked up from reference TRBV5-4 and TRBJ2-1, is ETGVTQSPTHLIKTRGQQVTLRCSSQSGHNTVSWYQQALGQGPQFIFQYYREEENGRGNFPPRFSGLQFPNYSSELNVNALELDDSALYLCASALTSSGIGNEQFFGPGTRLTVL.

The chain is built from TRBV6-4 and TRBJ2-1, with D maybe TRBD2 (6 bases). Germline CDR1 MRHNA, CDR2 SNTAGT. Trimming shortened V by 5 bases and J by 4 bases, and 18 bases separated the two germline ends. This CDR3 spans 16 amino acids. The CDR3: CASSFCGLPTYNEQFF. The CDR3 nucleotides are TGTGCCAGCAGTTTTTGCGGACTACCAACTTACAATGAGCAGTTCTTC.

The chain employs TRBV11-2 and TRBJ1-3; weak D call: TRBD1 (5 bases). Germline assignment: CDR1 SGHAT and CDR2 FQNNGV. This CDR3 spans 15 amino acids. V was pared by 6 bases and J by 1 base, with 13 bases between. The CDR3: CASSPLKGSGNTIYF. The CDR3 region has the DNA TGTGCCAGCAGTCCCCTTAAGGGGTCTGGAAACACCATATATTTT. Filled out from reference TRBV11-2 and TRBJ1-3, the complete variable domain reads EAGVAQSPRYKIIEKRQSVAFWCNPISGHATLYWYQQILGQGPKLLIQFQNNGVVDDSQLPKDRFSAERLKGVDSTLKIQPAKLEDSAVYLCASSPLKGSGNTIYFGEGSWLTVV.

This clone has just a few counts. The chain uses TRBV4-3 and TRBJ1-1; TRBD1 might be the D (5 bases). This CDR3 contains 16 residues. CDR1 is LGHNA and CDR2 is YSLEER in the germline V gene. Between the trimmed V and J ends, which lost 1 base and 1 base, there was a span of 13 bases. The CDR3 bases are TGCGCCAGCAGCCAAGGAGCAGGGCACTCGAACACTGAAGCTTTCTTT. As protein: CASSQGAGHSNTEAFF.

This chain joins TRBV21-1 and TRBJ1-1. TRBV21-1 is a known pseudogene. The CDR3 is 19 amino acids. This CDR3 is CASSRKSANGGRMNTEAFF. The CDR3 region has the DNA TGTGCCAGCAGCAGAAAATCCGCCAACGGGGGAAGGATGAACACTGAAGCTTTCTTT.

The chain recombines TRBV9 with TRBJ1-1; D gene uncertain. The CDR3 contains 13 residues. Trimming removed 0 bases at V and 1 base at J, with 4 bases between. CDR1 SGDLS and CDR2 YYNGEE come from the germline V gene. For the CDR3, the DNA is TGTGCCAGCAGCGTAGCGAGGAACACTGAAGCTTTCTTT. Translated, it gives CASSVARNTEAFF.

V and J are TRBV6-1 and TRBJ1-5; D gene uncertain. This CDR3 has 13 amino acids. Trimming shortened V by 6 bases and J by 6 bases, and 12 bases separated the two germline ends. CDR1 is MNHNS, CDR2 SASEGT, per germline. This chain's CDR3 is CASSLAWGQPQHF. The DNA for the CDR3 is TGTGCCAGCAGCCTAGCTTGGGGTCAGCCCCAGCATTTT.

The CDR3 here is CASSTGGWYGYTF. The DNA for the CDR3 is TGTGCCAGCAGTACAGGGGGCTGGTATGGCTACACCTTC. This chain joins TRBV28 and TRBJ1-2, with TRBD1 matching 9 bases. Germline V gives CDR1 MDHEN, CDR2 SYDVKM. The CDR3 loop spans 13 amino acids. The V and J ends lost 5 bases and 5 bases, in that order; junction bases with no gene match: 3.

The chain employs TRBV10-1 and TRBJ1-1; D is undetermined. CDR3 length: 13 residues. The V gene's germline CDR1 is WNHNN and CDR2 SYGVQD (reference sequence). V dropped 6 bases and J dropped 0 bases, with 8 bases sitting between them. For the CDR3, the DNA is TGCGCCAGCAGGAAGACTCTGAACACTGAAGCTTTCTTT. This translates into CASRKTLNTEAFF.

The chain combines TRBV2 with TRBJ2-5; maybe TRBD2 (6 bases). Trimming took off 6 bases at V and 5 bases at J, with 16 bases between the two ends. Germline-derived CDR1 and CDR2 are SNHLY and FYNNEI. The CDR3 is 14 residues long. The CDR3 spells CASRTRALRETQYF. The CDR3 DNA reads TGTGCCAGCAGGACTAGGGCCTTGAGGGAGACCCAGTACTTC.

V gene TRBV10-2 combines with J gene TRBJ2-2; 13 nucleotides line up with TRBD2. Germline assignment: CDR1 WSHSY and CDR2 SAAADI. V was clipped by 8 bases and J by 1 base; unmatched bases: 4. The CDR3 runs 16 residues. Here the CDR3 reads CASSRTSGGNTGELFF. CDR3 DNA sequence: TGCGCCAGCTCGAGGACTAGCGGGGGGAACACCGGGGAGCTGTTTTTT.

This chain uses TRBV7-2 with TRBJ1-3, with 7 bases that match TRBD1. The CDR3 loop spans 16 amino acids. V trimming: 3 bases; J trimming: 2 bases; junction bases outside the gene matches: 7. CDR1 is SGHTA, CDR2 FQGNSA, per germline. The CDR3 sequence is CASSFSVTGTGNTIYF. The CDR3, as DNA: TGTGCCAGCAGCTTCTCAGTGACAGGGACTGGAAACACCATATATTTT.

This rearrangement joins TRBV5-6 to TRBJ1-2; no reliable D call. Per the germline V gene, CDR1 is SGHDT and CDR2 is YYEEEE. The CDR3 has 16 residues. Between the trimmed V and J ends, which lost 0 bases and 2 bases, there was a span of 14 bases. Here the CDR3 DNA reads TGTGCCAGCAGCTTGGGACAATTCAAGACAAACTATGGCTACACCTTC. As protein: CASSLGQFKTNYGYTF.

This chain uses TRBV7-2 with TRBJ1-2; no firm D call. V was clipped by 0 bases and J by 4 bases, with 9 bases between them. The CDR3 consists of 14 residues. Germline V gives CDR1 SGHTA, CDR2 FQGNSA. As DNA, the CDR3 is TGTGCCAGCAGCTTAGCGGGCTCCTCCTATGGCTACACCTTC. Residues: CASSLAGSSYGYTF.

The chain links TRBV5-1 to TRBJ2-5; D is perhaps TRBD1 (5 bases). The last part of the DNA fits TRBJ2-7 better; the J call may be wrong. The CDR3 runs to 14 residues. Germline loops: CDR1 SGHRS, CDR2 YFSETQ. In DNA form, the CDR3 reads TGCGCCAGCAGCTTGGATGGGGCGTCCTACGAGCAGTACTTC. Translation gives CASSLDGASYEQYF.

The V and J genes are TRBV28 and TRBJ1-2; tentative D call: TRBD1 (5 bases). The CDR3 is 15 residues long. Germline CDR1 reads MDHEN; CDR2 reads SYDVKM. V lost 4 bases, J lost 4 bases, and 16 bases lay in between. DNA of the CDR3: TGTGCCAGCAGTTGGAGGGGACCATACTTCTATGGCTACACCTTC. Translated: CASSWRGPYFYGYTF.

The rearrangement uses TRBV5-4 and TRBJ1-2; 7 nucleotides line up with TRBD1. CDR3 length: 15 amino acids. Germline-derived CDR1 and CDR2 are SGHNT and YYREEE (reference sequence). The V segment lost 3 bases and the J segment 2 bases; nucleotides outside the gene matches: 7. CDR3 amino acids: CASSSRTGTNYGYTF. The CDR3 DNA reads as TGTGCCAGCAGCTCCCGGACAGGAACCAACTATGGCTACACCTTC.

The CDR3 DNA reads TGTGCCAGCAGTGAACTCTCTGGAAACACCATATATTTT. Amino acids: CASSELSGNTIYF. This chain links TRBV6-1 with TRBJ1-3; D is unresolved. The CDR3 spans 13 residues. V gave up 2 bases and J gave up 0 bases, with 2 bases separating them. The germline CDR1 and CDR2 sequences are MNHNS and SASEGT.

The chain joins TRBV28 to TRBJ1-4, with D unresolved. The V and J ends lost 2 bases and 3 bases respectively, with 4 bases between them. The CDR3 spans 13 residues. Germline CDR1 reads MDHEN; CDR2 reads SYDVKM. The CDR3 nucleotides read TGTGCCAGCAGTTTAACAGCTAATGAAAAACTGTTTTTT. It is translated as CASSLTANEKLFF. Full variable domain (missing parts from reference TRBV28 and TRBJ1-4): DVKVTQSSRYLVKRTGEKVFLECVQDMDHENMFWYRQDPGLGLRLIYFSYDVKMKEKGDIPEGYSVSREKKERFSLILESASTNQTSMYLCASSLTANEKLFFGSGTQLSVL.